The clone carrying this TCR beta chain was seen at least ten times. What it binds is not known. The data were obtained in a study of spatial heterogeneity in lung cancer. Study as a whole: Mean representation of each unique TCR and UMI combination in the raw reads exceeded 8.5 occurrences. Study-level results: Ubiquitous, expanded tumor-derived TCRs were more frequently observed in blood at resection than at follow-up.

The V and J ends lost 5 bases and 7 bases respectively, with 17 bases between them. In germline, CDR1 is DFQATT, CDR2 SNEGSKA (reference sequence). This CDR3 is 13 amino acids long. Every TCR cDNA molecule carried a tag that served as a unique molecular identifier. TCRdb re-called the 5' RACE reads with MiXCR, one entry per CDR3 protein. The profile shows tens of thousands of distinct CDR3 sequences, 7.5% to 8.5% of them singletons. Time point described: sample taken at primary tumor resection. The study sequenced unsorted whole RNA from tumor, nontumor lung or frozen PBMC. 72 TRACERx patients with early, untreated non-small cell lung cancer donated samples.

Specimen: PBMCs, collected at surgery. The J gene is TRBJ1-1, the V gene TRBV20-1; TRBD1 is a possible D gene (6 bases). The TCR originated in a female donor with early-stage non-small cell lung cancer. The CDR3 reads CSAPGPNRDEAFF. Here the CDR3 DNA reads TGCAGTGCTCCCGGACCGAACAGGGATGAAGCTTTCTTT.